This record covers a single T cell receptor (beta chain). Its specificity is not known. The V gene's germline CDR1 is SGHKS and CDR2 YYEKEE (reference sequence). CDR3 size: 16 residues. V lost 0 bases and J 3 bases, leaving 12 bases between the germline ends. 5'RACE primed from the constant segment yielded TCR alpha and TCR beta cDNA libraries bearing sample barcodes and UMIs. Via MiXCR, TCRdb re-called the 5' RACE reads, giving one row per CDR3 protein. The data show around 200,000 distinct CDR3 sequences, around 18% seen once. This specimen comes from a study of T-cell memory formation after mild COVID-19. Study at large: TCR clustering was largely donor specific.

Study results and caveats: Among CD4+ contracting clones, most were CM and EM, and CD8+ ones EMRA.

What was sequenced was PBMCs or a T cell subset sorted from them (not recorded which). V gene TRBV5-5 combines with J gene TRBJ1-4; TRBD1 is a possible D gene (5 bases). The clonotype was recovered from a man aged 18-30 years who had mild COVID-19 (a few samples of this study predate the infection). Cell type and time point are not known. CDR3 amino acids: CASSLAFIGANEKLFF. CDR3 nucleotide sequence: TGTGCCAGCAGCTTGGCCTTCATAGGGGCTAATGAAAAACTGTTTTTT.